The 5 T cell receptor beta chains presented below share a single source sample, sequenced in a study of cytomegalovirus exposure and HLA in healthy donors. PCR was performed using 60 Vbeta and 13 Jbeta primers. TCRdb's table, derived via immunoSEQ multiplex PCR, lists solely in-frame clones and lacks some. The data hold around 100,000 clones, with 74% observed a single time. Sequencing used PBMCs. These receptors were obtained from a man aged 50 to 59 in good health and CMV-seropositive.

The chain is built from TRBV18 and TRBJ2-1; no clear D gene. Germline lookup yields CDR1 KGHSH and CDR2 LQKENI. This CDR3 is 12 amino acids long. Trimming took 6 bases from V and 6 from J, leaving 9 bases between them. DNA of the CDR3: TGTGCCAGCTCGCCCACCGGCAATGAGCAGTTCTTC. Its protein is CASSPTGNEQFF. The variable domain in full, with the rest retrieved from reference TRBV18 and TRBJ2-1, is NAGVMQNPRHLVRRRGQEARLRCSPMKGHSHVYWYRQLPEEGLKFMVYLQKENIIDESGMPKERFSAEFPKEGPSILRIQQVVRGDSAAYFCASSPTGNEQFFGPGTRLTVL.

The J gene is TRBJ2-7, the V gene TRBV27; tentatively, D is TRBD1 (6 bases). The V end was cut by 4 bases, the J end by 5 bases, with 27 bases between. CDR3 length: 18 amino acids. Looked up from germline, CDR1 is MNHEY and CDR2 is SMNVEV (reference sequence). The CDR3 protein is CASSSLLTPTGKRHEQYF. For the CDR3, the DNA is TGTGCCAGCAGTTCACTCCTAACTCCGACAGGAAAGAGGCACGAGCAGTACTTC.

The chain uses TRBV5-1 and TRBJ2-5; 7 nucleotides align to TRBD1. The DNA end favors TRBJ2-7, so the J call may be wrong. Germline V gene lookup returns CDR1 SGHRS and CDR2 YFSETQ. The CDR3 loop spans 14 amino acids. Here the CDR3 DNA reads TGCGCCAGCAGCTTGACAGGGGAAGAATACGAGCAGTACTTC. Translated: CASSLTGEEYEQYF.

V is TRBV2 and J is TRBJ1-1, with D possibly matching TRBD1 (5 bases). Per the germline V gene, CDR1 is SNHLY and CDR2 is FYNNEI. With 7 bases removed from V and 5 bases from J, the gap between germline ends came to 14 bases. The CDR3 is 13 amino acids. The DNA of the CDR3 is TGTGCCAGCACCCAAGGGGAACGGACTGAAGCTTTCTTT. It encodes CASTQGERTEAFF.

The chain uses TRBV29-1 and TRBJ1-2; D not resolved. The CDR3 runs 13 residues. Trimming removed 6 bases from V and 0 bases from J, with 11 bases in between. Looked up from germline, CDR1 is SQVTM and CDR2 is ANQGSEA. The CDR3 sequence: CSVDYTANYGYTF. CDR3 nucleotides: TGCAGCGTAGACTACACGGCTAACTATGGCTACACCTTC.